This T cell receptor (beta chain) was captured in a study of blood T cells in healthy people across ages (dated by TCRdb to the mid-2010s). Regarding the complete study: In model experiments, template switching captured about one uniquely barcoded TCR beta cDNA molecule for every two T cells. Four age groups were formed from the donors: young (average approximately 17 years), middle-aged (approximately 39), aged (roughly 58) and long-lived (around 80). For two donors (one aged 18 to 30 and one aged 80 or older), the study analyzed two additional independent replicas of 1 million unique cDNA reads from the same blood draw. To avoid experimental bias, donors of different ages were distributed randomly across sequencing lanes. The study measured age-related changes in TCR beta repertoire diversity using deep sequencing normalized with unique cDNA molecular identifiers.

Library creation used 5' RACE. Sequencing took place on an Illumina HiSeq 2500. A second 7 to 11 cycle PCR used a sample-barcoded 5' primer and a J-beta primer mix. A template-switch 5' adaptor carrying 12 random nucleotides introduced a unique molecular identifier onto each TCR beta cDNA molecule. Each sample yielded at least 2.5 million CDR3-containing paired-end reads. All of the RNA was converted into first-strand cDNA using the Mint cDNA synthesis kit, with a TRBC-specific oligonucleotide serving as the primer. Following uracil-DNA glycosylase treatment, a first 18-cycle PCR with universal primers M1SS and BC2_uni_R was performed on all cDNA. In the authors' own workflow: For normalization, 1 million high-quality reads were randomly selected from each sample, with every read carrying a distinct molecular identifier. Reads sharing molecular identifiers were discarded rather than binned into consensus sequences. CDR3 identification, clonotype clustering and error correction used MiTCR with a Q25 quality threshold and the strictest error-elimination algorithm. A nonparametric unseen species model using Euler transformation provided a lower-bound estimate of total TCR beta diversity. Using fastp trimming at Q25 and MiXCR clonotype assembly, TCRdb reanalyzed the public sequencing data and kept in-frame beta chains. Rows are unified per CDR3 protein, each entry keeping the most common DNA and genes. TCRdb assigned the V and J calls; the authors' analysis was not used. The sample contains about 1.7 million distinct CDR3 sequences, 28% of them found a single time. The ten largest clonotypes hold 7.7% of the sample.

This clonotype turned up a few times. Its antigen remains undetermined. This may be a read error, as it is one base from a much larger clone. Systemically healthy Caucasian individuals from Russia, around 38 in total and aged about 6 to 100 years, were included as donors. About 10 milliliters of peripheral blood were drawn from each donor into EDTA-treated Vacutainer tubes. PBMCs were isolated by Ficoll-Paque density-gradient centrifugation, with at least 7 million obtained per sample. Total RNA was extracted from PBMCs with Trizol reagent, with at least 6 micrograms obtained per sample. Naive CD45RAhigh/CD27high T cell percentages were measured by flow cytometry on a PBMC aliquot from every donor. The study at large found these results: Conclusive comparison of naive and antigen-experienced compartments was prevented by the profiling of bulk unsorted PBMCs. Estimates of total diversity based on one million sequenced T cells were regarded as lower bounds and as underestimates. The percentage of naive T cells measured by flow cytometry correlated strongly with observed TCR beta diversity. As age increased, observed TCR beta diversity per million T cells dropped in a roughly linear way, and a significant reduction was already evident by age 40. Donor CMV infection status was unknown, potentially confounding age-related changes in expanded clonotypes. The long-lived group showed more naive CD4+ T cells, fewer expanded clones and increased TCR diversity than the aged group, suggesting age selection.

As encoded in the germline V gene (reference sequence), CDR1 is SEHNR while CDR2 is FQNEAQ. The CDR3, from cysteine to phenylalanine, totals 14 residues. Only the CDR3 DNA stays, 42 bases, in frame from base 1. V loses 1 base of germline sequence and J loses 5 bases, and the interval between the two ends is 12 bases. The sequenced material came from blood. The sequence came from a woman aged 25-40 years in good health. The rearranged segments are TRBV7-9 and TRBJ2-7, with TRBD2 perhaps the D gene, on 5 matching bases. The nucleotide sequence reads TGTGCCAGCAGCTTAGATGCGGGTACCCACGAGCAGTACTTC. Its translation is CASSLDAGTHEQYF.